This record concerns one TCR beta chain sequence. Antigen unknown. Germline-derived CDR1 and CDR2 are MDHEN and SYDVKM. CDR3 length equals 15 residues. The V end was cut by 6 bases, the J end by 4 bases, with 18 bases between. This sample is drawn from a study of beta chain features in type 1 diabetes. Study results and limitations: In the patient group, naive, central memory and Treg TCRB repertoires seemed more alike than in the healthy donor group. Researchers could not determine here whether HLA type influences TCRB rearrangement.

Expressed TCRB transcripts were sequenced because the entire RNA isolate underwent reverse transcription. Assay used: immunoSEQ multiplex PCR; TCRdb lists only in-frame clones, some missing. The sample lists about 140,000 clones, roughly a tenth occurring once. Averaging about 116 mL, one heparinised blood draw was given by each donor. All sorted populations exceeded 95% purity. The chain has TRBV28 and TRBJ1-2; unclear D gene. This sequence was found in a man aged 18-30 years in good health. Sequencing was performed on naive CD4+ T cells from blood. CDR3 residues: CASSQFPRVSYGYTF. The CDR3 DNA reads TGTGCCAGCAGCCAATTTCCGCGGGTGTCCTATGGCTACACCTTC.